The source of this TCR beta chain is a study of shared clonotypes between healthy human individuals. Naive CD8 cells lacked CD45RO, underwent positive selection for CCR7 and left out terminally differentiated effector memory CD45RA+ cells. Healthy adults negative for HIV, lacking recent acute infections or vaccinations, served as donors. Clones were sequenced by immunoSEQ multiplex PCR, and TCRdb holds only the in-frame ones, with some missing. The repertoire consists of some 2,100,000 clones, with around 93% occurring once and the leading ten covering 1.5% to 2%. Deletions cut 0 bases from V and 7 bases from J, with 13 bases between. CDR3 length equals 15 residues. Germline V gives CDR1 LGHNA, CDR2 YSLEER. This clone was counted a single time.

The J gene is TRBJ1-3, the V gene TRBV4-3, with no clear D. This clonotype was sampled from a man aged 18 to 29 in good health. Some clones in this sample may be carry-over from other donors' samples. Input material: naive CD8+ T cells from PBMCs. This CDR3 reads CASSQDLGSGNTIYF. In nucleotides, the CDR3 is TGCGCCAGCAGCCAAGATCTAGGCTCCGGGAACACCATATATTTT.